The 25 T cell receptor beta chains below were found in one sample sequenced in a study of blood T cell repertoires in COVID-19. Sequenced by immunoSEQ multiplex PCR; TCRdb stores in-frame clones only, minus some. The sample records 60,000 or so clones, around 90% being singletons. Sequenced material: peripheral blood. The receptor set was obtained from a human donor with acute or convalescent COVID-19. The donor label of this sample is uncertain.

The chain combines TRBV3-1 (or the pseudogene TRBV3-2) with TRBJ1-1; 7 bases are shared with TRBD1. The CDR3 runs 14 residues. CDR1 and CDR2 from the germline V gene are LGHDT and YNNKEL (reference sequence). The V gene end was trimmed by 4 bases and the J gene end by 3 bases; junction bases not matched to a gene: 5. CDR3 region: CASSPRQGHTEAFF. The CDR3, as DNA: TGTGCCAGCAGCCCCCGACAGGGACACACTGAAGCTTTCTTT.

This clone was observed a single time. In DNA, the CDR3 is TGTGCCAGCAGCTTAGACAGAATCTATGGCTACACCTTC. Translated, it gives CASSLDRIYGYTF. The genes are TRBV7-8 and TRBJ1-2; D call uncertain. The germline V and J ends were trimmed by 1 base and 4 bases, with 7 bases remaining between them. Per the germline V gene, CDR1 is SGHVS and CDR2 is FQNEAQ. CDR3 length equals 13 residues.

This clone was picked up one time. The chain carries TRBV7-2 and TRBJ2-7; 13 positions agree with TRBD2. Trimming took 1 base from V and 3 from J; bases not matched to a gene: 3. CDR3 size: 16 residues. Germline CDR1 SGHTA, CDR2 FQGNSA. Here the CDR3 DNA reads TGTGCCAGCAGCTTAGGGGGGACTAGCGGGGTCTACGAGCAGTACTTC. Its translation: CASSLGGTSGVYEQYF.

This chain uses TRBV12-3 or TRBV12-4 with TRBJ2-5; 9 bases are shared with TRBD1. V lost 6 bases and J lost 1; bases outside the gene matches: 0. This CDR3 region has 13 residues. DNA for the CDR3: TGTGCCAGCAGGGGACAGGGCCAAGAGACCCAGTACTTC. Protein sequence: CASRGQGQETQYF.

The genes are TRBV9 and TRBJ2-2, with 11 bases fitting TRBD2. The CDR3 is made up of 17 amino acids. The germline CDR1 and CDR2 sequences are SGDLS and YYNGEE. V lost 0 bases, J lost 7 bases, and 8 bases stayed unmatched. CDR3 region: CASSVGLAGGIDGELFF. The CDR3 bases are TGTGCCAGCAGCGTAGGGTTAGCGGGAGGGATTGACGGGGAGCTGTTTTTT.

CDR3 bases: TGTGCCAGTAGTATTGGGATGAGGCCTAGCGGGACTCAAGAGACCCAGTACTTC. It specifies CASSIGMRPSGTQETQYF. The rearrangement joins TRBV19 to TRBJ2-5; 9 bases align to TRBD2. Per the germline V gene, CDR1 is LNHDA and CDR2 is SQIVND (reference sequence). The CDR3 covers 18 residues. Trimming removed 3 bases from V and 2 bases from J; junction bases left unmatched: 13.

The rearrangement joins TRBV18 to TRBJ2-3, with TRBD1 identical over 7 bases. The germline V gene has CDR1 KGHSH and CDR2 LQKENI. After removal of 5 bases from V and 4 bases from J, the junction contained 6 bases not matched to a gene. CDR3 length: 14 residues. This CDR3 is CASSRPTGSDTQYF. For the CDR3, the DNA is TGTGCCAGCTCAAGACCGACAGGGTCAGATACGCAGTATTTT.

The V and J genes are TRBV18 and TRBJ1-1; a possible D gene is TRBD1 (6 bases). Germline V gene lookup returns CDR1 KGHSH and CDR2 LQKENI. V was trimmed by 0 bases and J by 0 bases, leaving 11 bases between them. The CDR3 extends over 16 amino acids. The CDR3 loop reads CASSPPAGVMNTEAFF. Here the CDR3 DNA reads TGTGCCAGCTCACCACCTGCAGGGGTCATGAACACTGAAGCTTTCTTT.

The chain uses TRBV28 and TRBJ2-2, with a tentative D call TRBD2 (6 bases). CDR3 size: 15 residues. The germline gives CDR1 MDHEN, CDR2 SYDVKM. Trimming took off 6 bases at V and 4 bases at J, with 15 bases between the two ends. Here the CDR3 DNA reads TGTGCCAGCAGCCCACCGGGACTCCTCACCGGGGAGCTGTTTTTT. This gives the protein CASSPPGLLTGELFF.

This chain connects TRBV27 to TRBJ2-1; D is perhaps TRBD1 (6 bases). The CDR3 totals 19 residues. V shed 4 bases and J shed 4 bases, with 26 bases lying between them. Germline assignment: CDR1 MNHEY and CDR2 SMNVEV (reference sequence). The DNA of the CDR3 is TGTGCCAGCAGTTCATATGCACCCTCGGACAGCCCAACTTACAATGAGCAGTTCTTC. Translated: CASSSYAPSDSPTYNEQFF.

V gene TRBV25-1 combines with J gene TRBJ1-5, with 7 positions matching TRBD1. Germline trimming cut 4 bases from V and 4 bases from J; bases unmatched to any gene: 1. The germline V gene encodes CDR1 MGHDK and CDR2 SYGVNS. CDR3 length: 13 amino acids. Here the CDR3 reads CASSGTGNQPQHF. CDR3 sequence (DNA): TGTGCCAGCAGTGGGACAGGTAATCAGCCCCAGCATTTT.

The rearrangement links TRBV9 to TRBJ2-1; 10 bases are shared with TRBD2. The CDR3 is 15 residues long. The ends lost 4 bases at V and 4 bases at J; junction bases unmatched: 5. Germline V lookup: CDR1 SGDLS, CDR2 YYNGEE. The CDR3 nucleotides read TGTGCCAGCAGCATAGGGACTAGCGATTACAATGAGCAGTTCTTC. Its translation is CASSIGTSDYNEQFF.

The chain uses TRBV6-5 and TRBJ2-7; TRBD2 matches 11 bases. Germline loops: CDR1 MNHEY, CDR2 SVGAGI. Trimming took 7 bases from V and 3 from J; bases not matched to a gene: 2. The CDR3 is made up of 13 amino acids. The CDR3 loop reads CASTTSGSYEQYF. The CDR3 DNA reads as TGTGCCAGCACCACTAGCGGGAGCTACGAGCAGTACTTC.

The chain recombines TRBV19 with TRBJ1-2; a possible D gene is TRBD1 (5 bases). The CDR3 runs 15 residues. V dropped 7 bases and J dropped 6 bases, with 21 bases sitting between them. Germline V lookup: CDR1 LNHDA, CDR2 SQIVND (reference sequence). The CDR3 sequence is CASKRRGREINGYTF. Written as DNA, the CDR3 is TGTGCCAGTAAAAGGAGGGGACGGGAGATAAATGGCTACACCTTC.

V is TRBV7-6 and J is TRBJ2-1; 7 bases agree with TRBD2. Germline CDR1 SGHVS, CDR2 FNYEAQ. This CDR3 is 17 amino acids long. Unmatched junction bases numbered 17, after V lost 4 bases and J lost 8 bases. CDR3 protein: CASSSNQPRTGGHEQFF. The CDR3 coding sequence is TGTGCCAGCAGCTCCAACCAGCCTCGGACGGGGGGACATGAGCAGTTCTTC.

By sample share, this clone is medium-sized (0.01 to 0.1%). This sequence joins TRBV7-6 and TRBJ1-6; a possible D gene is TRBD1 (6 bases). Germline-derived CDR1 and CDR2 are SGHVS and FNYEAQ. The CDR3 covers 16 residues. The V end was cut by 5 bases, the J end by 7 bases, with 18 bases between. The CDR3, as DNA: TGTGCCAGCAGCCGCTCGGCCGGGACATCGAATTCACCCCTCCACTTT. Residues: CASSRSAGTSNSPLHF.

This chain joins TRBV7-9 and TRBJ1-3; D is possibly TRBD1 (5 bases). Germline V gene data show CDR1 as SEHNR and CDR2 as FQNEAQ (reference sequence). Deletions cut 5 bases from V and 7 bases from J, with 15 bases between. The CDR3 is made up of 14 amino acids. The chain's CDR3 is CASSGGTGGNTIYF. DNA of the CDR3: TGTGCCAGCAGCGGCGGGACGGGGGGGAACACCATATATTTT.

The chain has TRBV6-5 and TRBJ2-5; 8 bases align to TRBD2. With 7 bases clipped from V and 5 bases from J, the junction kept 6 bases outside the gene matches. This CDR3 comprises 13 residues. Per the germline V gene, CDR1 is MNHEY and CDR2 is SVGAGI. Here the CDR3 reads CASNPGLVETQYF. The DNA for the CDR3 is TGTGCCAGCAACCCGGGACTAGTCGAGACCCAGTACTTC.

This clone has a single count. The chain couples TRBV10-3 to TRBJ2-7; 10 nucleotides line up with TRBD1. Germline CDR1 and CDR2: ENHRY and SYGVKD. V shed 6 bases and J 3 bases; nucleotides not matched to a gene: 5. This CDR3 is built from 14 residues. For the CDR3, the DNA is TGTGCCATCAGCCCCAGGACAGGGGGCTACGAGCAGTACGTC. This codes for CAISPRTGGYEQYV.

The rearrangement uses TRBV3-1 (or the pseudogene TRBV3-2) and TRBJ2-3, with TRBD2 matching over 9 bases. The CDR3 length is 16 residues. The ends lost 0 bases at V and 6 bases at J; junction bases unmatched: 7. CDR1 and CDR2 (germline): LGHDT, YNNKEL (reference sequence). CDR3 nucleotides: TGTGCCAGCAGCCAAGATCCGGCTAGCGGGACGGATACGCAGTATTTT. Its protein is CASSQDPASGTDTQYF.

This chain joins TRBV15 and TRBJ2-5; 13 bases map to TRBD2. V gave up 0 bases and J gave up 2 bases; unmatched junction bases: 12. The CDR3 totals 20 residues. The germline V gene has CDR1 LNHNV and CDR2 YYDKDF (reference sequence). CDR3 sequence: CATSRDHTRLAGGRQETQYF. As DNA, the CDR3 is TGTGCCACCAGCAGAGATCATACTCGACTAGCGGGAGGAAGGCAAGAGACCCAGTACTTC.

This rearrangement joins TRBV29-1 to TRBJ2-7; D may be TRBD1 (6 bases). The germline CDR1 and CDR2 sequences are SQVTM and ANQGSEA. V lost 4 bases and J 2 bases, leaving 15 bases between the germline ends. The CDR3 runs 14 residues. Here the CDR3 DNA reads TGCAGCGTTGGAAAAACAGGGAGTACCTACGAGCAGTACTTC. Its translation: CSVGKTGSTYEQYF.

J is TRBJ1-4 and V is TRBV2; 7 nucleotides line up with TRBD1. Trimming removed 3 bases from V and 8 bases from J; junction bases left unmatched: 9. The CDR3 runs to 15 residues. CDR1 and CDR2 from the germline V gene are SNHLY and FYNNEI. Written as DNA, the CDR3 is TGTGCCAGCAGTGAGCAAGGGGGCATTATAGAAAAACTGTTTTTT. This gives the protein CASSEQGGIIEKLFF.

The chain uses TRBV19 and TRBJ2-1, with a weak D call TRBD1 (6 bases). V lost 5 bases to trimming and J lost 6 bases, with 14 bases between them. The CDR3 has 14 amino acids. Germline V gene sequence: CDR1 LNHDA, CDR2 SQIVND (reference sequence). The CDR3 nucleotides read TGTGCCAGTAGTGGGTCAGGGGCCGTCAATGAGCAGTTCTTC. It yields the protein CASSGSGAVNEQFF.

The table lists this clone with a count of one. At one boundary the junction diverges from the germline segment, which might be a read error. CDR3 DNA: TGTGCTAGCAGTTCTACCACAGGGGGCGGGGAGCTGTTTTTT. The encoded protein is CASSSTTGGGELFF. This chain uses TRBV7-7 with TRBJ2-2; 8 nucleotides match TRBD1. This CDR3 is built from 14 residues. Germline CDR1 SSHAT, CDR2 FNYEAQ (reference sequence).